Described below is a single T cell receptor (beta chain) sequence and its context. Its antigen remains unidentified. These data are taken from a study of CD8+CD57+ T cells in acquired aplastic anemia. Study-level background: The study obtained an average of about 3.4 ug of DNA from sorted CD4+ and CD8+ cells. Healthy donor sequencing depth: 10 million to 10.8 million CD4+, some 11 million CD8+ reads. Study findings and constraints: Between patients and controls, CD8+ Simpson's diversity did not vary significantly.

Genomic DNA was employed as the template in profiling TCR beta VDJ and CDR3. TCRdb fed the reads into MiXCR, producing one record per CDR3 protein. The sample lists roughly 420,000 distinct CDR3 sequences, 65% to 75% seen once, with approximately 3.8% in the top ten. The CDR3 runs to 14 residues. The junction had 1 base not matched to a gene; V was cut back by 3 bases and J by 9 bases. The germline V gene has CDR1 SEHNR and CDR2 FQNEAQ (reference sequence). The rearrangement links TRBV7-9 to TRBJ1-6, with TRBD1 matching 11 bases. The sample was sorted CD4+, CD8+, or CD8+CD57+ T cells (not recorded which) from PBMCs. This receptor was taken from a human donor in good health, serving as a control. The CDR3 loop is CASSFGQGASPLHF. The CDR3 nucleotides are TGTGCCAGCAGCTTCGGACAGGGGGCTTCACCCCTCCACTTT. Variable domain in full (rest from reference TRBV7-9 and TRBJ1-6): DTGVSQNPRHKITKRGQNVTFRCDPISEHNRLYWYRQTLGQGPEFLTYFQNEAQLEKSRLLSDRFSAERPKGSFSTLEIQRTEQGDSAMYLCASSFGQGASPLHFGNGTRLTVT.